This T cell receptor beta chain is from a study of blood T cells in healthy people across ages (dated by TCRdb to between 2015 and 2016). In the study overall: In model experiments, roughly one uniquely barcoded TCR beta cDNA molecule per two T cells was captured by template switching. Using deep sequencing normalized with unique cDNA molecular identifiers, the study measured how TCR beta repertoire diversity changes with age. Four age groups were formed from the donors: young (average roughly 15 years), middle-aged (approximately 39), aged (under 70) and long-lived (82). Using the same blood draw, the study looked at two additional independent replicas of 1 million unique cDNA reads for two donors, one aged 18 to 30 and the other aged 80 or older.

Donors were 39 systemically healthy Caucasian individuals from Russia aged roughly 6 to 100 years. Around 10 milliliters of peripheral blood were collected from each donor into EDTA-treated Vacutainer tubes. Ficoll-Paque density-gradient centrifugation was used to isolate PBMCs, with at least 6 million per sample. Total RNA was extracted from PBMCs with Trizol reagent, with at least 5.5 micrograms obtained per sample. For every donor, an aliquot of PBMCs went through flow cytometry to measure the percentages of naive CD45RAhigh/CD27high T cells. The CDR3 goes from the cysteine to the phenylalanine over 14 residues. Only CDR3 DNA is held: 42 bases, read in frame from base 1. CDR1 SGDLS and CDR2 YYNGEE were looked up in the germline V gene. V loses 4 bases, J loses 3 bases, and the germline ends lie 13 bases apart. This clonotype has more than one count but fewer than ten. Its binding antigen is unknown. One base away there is no much larger clone; base qualities are not given.

Receptors were amplified or captured by 5' RACE. TCRdb shows the sequencer as Illumina HiSeq 2500. The second PCR ran for about 7 to 11 cycles and used a J-beta primer mix along with a sample-barcoded 5' primer. A template-switch 5' adaptor carrying 12 random nucleotides introduced a unique molecular identifier onto each TCR beta cDNA molecule. At least 2.5 million CDR3-containing paired-end reads were obtained from each sample. First-strand cDNA was synthesized from all RNA with the Mint cDNA synthesis kit, primed by a TRBC-specific oligonucleotide. Following uracil-DNA glycosylase treatment, a first 18-cycle PCR with universal primers M1SS and BC2_uni_R was performed on all cDNA. Processing in the source paper ran as follows. For normalization, 1 million high-quality reads were randomly selected from each sample, with every read carrying a distinct molecular identifier. Instead of being binned into consensus sequences, reads that shared molecular identifiers were thrown out. MiTCR, set to a Q25 quality threshold and the strictest error-elimination algorithm, was used for CDR3 identification, clonotype clustering and error correction. A nonparametric unseen species model using Euler transformation provided a lower-bound estimate of total TCR beta diversity. TCRdb reanalyzed the raw reads on its own, using fastp at Q25 for trimming and MiXCR for clone calling, and kept in-frame beta chains. Merged by CDR3 protein, the rows form single entries marked with the most common genes and DNA. The authors' filters were not applied to this entry. The sample data list approximately 490,000 distinct CDR3 sequences, and under 30% of these were observed just once. The leading ten clones occupy roughly 10% of the sample.

Summary of the overall study and its limitations: Because profiling used bulk unsorted PBMCs, naive and antigen-experienced compartments could not be compared conclusively. Observed TCR beta diversity correlated strongly with the percentage of naive T cells measured by flow cytometry. Because donor CMV infection status was unknown, age-related changes in expanded clonotypes were potentially confounded. Estimates of total diversity from one million sequenced T cells were regarded as lower bounds and underestimates. As age increased, observed TCR beta diversity per million T cells dropped in a roughly linear way, and a significant reduction was already evident by age 40. Compared with the aged group, more naive CD4+ T cells, fewer expanded clones and increased TCR diversity were shown by the long-lived group, suggesting age selection.

This sample was also put to use in a study of T cells of mothers and their children. The second investigation adds: Nine systemically healthy Caucasian individuals, comprising three mothers and their six children, were included as donors. cDNA synthesis consumed the entire amount of extracted RNA, loaded at approximately 1.6 ug RNA in each 15 ul reaction. In the second PCR, sample barcodes and 2-4 random nucleotides were introduced via the M1S primer. Over 10 million TCR beta CDR3 reads came from each mother, compared with approximately 2.8 million reads from each child. In both related and unrelated pairs, thymic selection shapes the output of TCR recombination in a similar way, with inherited differences having only a minor effect. Normalized repertoire overlap was always slightly but never significantly higher in related than unrelated mother-child pairs. Persistent microchimeric T cell clones were not detected, at a sensitivity of around 95 clones per million clonotypes. In the study, deep NGS was used to compare the TCR beta repertoires of mothers and children, and features distinguishing related mother-child pairs from unrelated individuals were sought. Mothers averaged approximately 40 +/- 4 years of age and children averaged about 10 +/- 4 years. After adapter ligation was performed with NEBNext reagents, the libraries were sequenced on an Illumina HiSeq 2000 with 100+100 nt paired-end reads. Mother and child libraries were prepared a month apart and sequenced in separate runs to prevent cross-contamination. For each donor, somewhere between roughly 450,000 and 2,000,000 distinct TCR beta clonotypes were identified. Naive TCR beta clonotypes were estimated from low-frequency clonotypes matched to each donor's FACS-determined naive share, without sorting.

Sequenced sample: blood. The rearranged chain carries TRBV9 and TRBJ1-2; the D segment could be TRBD1, given 5 matching bases. This receptor was identified in a boy aged 5-17 years in good health. The CDR3 protein sequence reads: CASSSPTGHYGYTF. The bases read TGTGCCAGCAGCTCACCTACAGGACACTATGGCTACACCTTC.